These 19 T cell receptor beta chains were all obtained from the same sample, sequenced in a study of T cell responses to AZD1222 COVID-19 vaccine. The protocol was immunoSEQ multiplex PCR, while the TCRdb copy is restricted to in-frame clones and leaves out a portion. Of 90,000 to 120,000 clones listed, around nine tenths are singletons. The source material was peripheral blood, sampled 28 days after the second AZD1222 dose. The source of these receptors is an adult who received the AZD1222 COVID-19 vaccine.

V and J are TRBV9 and TRBJ2-3, with D possibly TRBD1 on 6 matching bases. The V end lost 4 bases, the J end lost 2 bases, and 17 bases lay between the germline ends. The germline gives CDR1 SGDLS, CDR2 YYNGEE. The CDR3 runs 16 residues. CDR3 DNA sequence: TGTGCCAGCAGCCCCCAGGACAGTCGACTCACAGATACGCAGTATTTT. It specifies CASSPQDSRLTDTQYF.

The chain recombines TRBV2 with TRBJ1-6; 11 bases match TRBD1. Germline CDR1 is SNHLY and CDR2 is FYNNEI. V shed 6 bases and J 9 bases; nucleotides not matched to a gene: 4. The CDR3 contains 14 residues. CDR3 coding DNA: TGTGCCAGCAGGGGAGGACAGGGGGCTTCACCCCTCCACTTT. Residues: CASRGGQGASPLHF.

In nucleotides, the CDR3 is TGTGCTAGTGGTTGGACAGGATTCGGGGCGGAAGAGACCCAGTACTTC. Translated: CASGWTGFGAEETQYF. The J gene is TRBJ2-5, the V gene TRBV12-5; 7 bases agree with TRBD1. CDR1 is LGHNT, CDR2 FRNRAP, per germline. Losses at the gene ends were 4 bases for V and 3 bases for J; bases not matched to a gene: 11. CDR3 length: 16 amino acids.

This clone was counted a single time. This CDR3 is CASSSGTGGSNEQYF. The CDR3 DNA reads TGTGCCAGCAGTTCGGGGACAGGGGGCTCTAACGAGCAGTACTTC. This chain links TRBV27 with TRBJ2-7, with 12 nucleotides matching TRBD1. The CDR3 is 15 residues long. V shed 4 bases, J shed 5 bases, and the junction held 6 bases outside the gene matches. CDR1 is MNHEY and CDR2 is SMNVEV in the germline V gene (reference sequence).

This clone was recorded only once. The chain couples TRBV28 to TRBJ1-2, with D possibly matching TRBD1 (5 bases). Germline V gene data show CDR1 as MDHEN and CDR2 as SYDVKM. V lost 2 bases and J 4 bases, leaving 11 bases between the germline ends. This CDR3 is 14 amino acids long. The CDR3 here is CASSLRGGAYGYTF. CDR3 bases: TGTGCCAGCAGTTTAAGGGGCGGAGCCTATGGCTACACCTTC.

V gene TRBV6-5 combines with J gene TRBJ1-1; unclear D gene. The CDR3 covers 14 residues. Trimming left V 2 bases short and J 7 bases short, with 14 bases between. Germline CDR1 MNHEY, CDR2 SVGAGI. CDR3 residues: CASSYLLGIGEAFF. The CDR3 region has the DNA TGTGCCAGCAGTTACCTTCTCGGAATCGGTGAAGCTTTCTTT.

The chain has TRBV3-1 (or the pseudogene TRBV3-2) and TRBJ1-3; unclear D gene. The CDR3 spans 16 residues. V lost 5 bases, J lost 0 bases, and 14 bases lay in between. The germline gives CDR1 LGHDT, CDR2 YNNKEL (reference sequence). The CDR3 loop reads CASSAKSDFSGNTIYF. CDR3 coding DNA: TGTGCCAGCAGCGCCAAAAGTGACTTCTCTGGAAACACCATATATTTT.

The chain couples TRBV30 to TRBJ2-7; 12 nucleotides align to TRBD2. CDR3 length: 16 amino acids. Germline loops: CDR1 GTSNPN, CDR2 SVGIG (reference sequence). The junction had 11 bases not matched to a gene; V was cut back by 3 bases and J by 5 bases. The CDR3 is CAWRLAGGAARHEQYF. CDR3 nucleotide sequence: TGTGCCTGGAGACTAGCGGGAGGAGCAGCAAGGCACGAGCAGTACTTC. Full variable domain (missing parts from reference TRBV30 and TRBJ2-7): SQTIHQWPATLVQPVGSPLSLECTVEGTSNPNLYWYRQAAGRGLQLLFYSVGIGQISSEVPQNLSASRPQDRQFILSSKKLLLSDSGFYLCAWRLAGGAARHEQYFGPGTRLTVT.

The CDR3 nucleotides read TGTGCCAGCAGTTTGGTAGGGATCGCTGAAGCTTTCTTT. Translation gives CASSLVGIAEAFF. This rearrangement joins TRBV12-3 or TRBV12-4 to TRBJ1-1; unclear D gene. This CDR3 is 13 amino acids long. Trimming pared 3 bases from V and 6 bases from J, leaving 11 bases between.

The rearrangement uses TRBV28 and TRBJ1-1, with D hard to call. CDR3 size: 12 residues. Germline-derived CDR1 and CDR2 are MDHEN and SYDVKM. With 6 bases removed from V and 6 bases from J, the gap between germline ends came to 11 bases. CDR3 sequence: CASSSPTAEAFF. The CDR3 DNA follows: TGTGCCAGCAGCTCACCGACGGCTGAAGCTTTCTTT.

The J gene is TRBJ2-1, the V gene TRBV19; TRBD2 agrees at 10 bases. Losses at the gene ends were 3 bases for V and 8 bases for J; bases not matched to a gene: 7. The CDR3 is made up of 15 amino acids. Germline loops: CDR1 LNHDA, CDR2 SQIVND (reference sequence). Here the CDR3 DNA reads TGTGCCAGTAGTATCACTAGCGGGATTTCCTATGAGCAGTTCTTC. Protein product: CASSITSGISYEQFF.

The chain recombines TRBV27 with TRBJ2-7; 10 bases are a match to TRBD2. CDR3 length equals 16 residues. Trimming cost V 5 bases and J 0 bases; bases outside gene matches: 7. Germline V lookup: CDR1 MNHEY, CDR2 SMNVEV (reference sequence). DNA of the CDR3: TGTGCCAGCAGTCCCGGACTAGCGGTAAGCTCCTACGAGCAGTACTTC. Protein product: CASSPGLAVSSYEQYF.

In this sample, this clone turned up a few times. This chain joins TRBV4-1 and TRBJ1-4; TRBD1 agrees at 10 bases. The length of the CDR3 is 18 residues. The junction had 13 bases not matched to a gene; V was cut back by 1 base and J by 8 bases. The germline V gene encodes CDR1 MGHRA and CDR2 YSYEKL. The CDR3 sequence is CASSQAISGTGVVEKLFF. The DNA for the CDR3 is TGCGCCAGCAGCCAAGCTATCTCCGGGACAGGGGTAGTAGAAAAACTGTTTTTT.

This clone was seen only once. CDR3 region: CASGGKESDWKTQYF. CDR3 in DNA: TGTGCCAGTGGGGGTAAGGAGAGTGACTGGAAGACCCAGTACTTC. V is TRBV19 and J is TRBJ2-5; D possibly uses TRBD1 or TRBD2 (5 bases each). From germline, CDR1 is LNHDA and CDR2 SQIVND (reference sequence). The CDR3 length is 15 residues. Between the trimmed V and J ends, which lost 8 bases and 6 bases, there was a span of 22 bases.

This chain joins TRBV2 and TRBJ2-5; 13 bases match TRBD2. The V gene end was trimmed by 8 bases and the J gene end by 8 bases; junction bases not matched to a gene: 8. This CDR3 has 14 residues. Per germline, CDR1 SNHLY and CDR2 FYNNEI. This CDR3 is CASYPGLAGPTQYF. CDR3 in DNA: TGTGCCAGCTATCCGGGACTAGCGGGACCAACCCAGTACTTC.

The V gene is TRBV7-9, the J gene TRBJ1-2; TRBD1 matches at 7 bases. Germline V gene sequence: CDR1 SEHNR, CDR2 FQNEAQ (reference sequence). The ends lost 4 bases at V and 2 bases at J; junction bases unmatched: 10. CDR3 length: 16 residues. The CDR3 DNA reads as TGTGCCAGCAGCTCCCCGAGAGAGGGGGCCAACTATGGCTACACCTTC. It codes for CASSSPREGANYGYTF.

The chain combines TRBV7-2 with TRBJ2-7; TRBD1 matches 9 bases. Per the germline V gene, CDR1 is SGHTA and CDR2 is FQGNSA. J gave up 5 bases and V 4 bases, and 6 bases lay outside the gene matches. The CDR3 extends over 14 amino acids. The CDR3 sequence: CASSSGTGLDEQYF. CDR3 bases: TGTGCCAGCAGCTCCGGGACAGGGCTGGACGAGCAGTACTTC.

The chain links TRBV7-2 to TRBJ2-3; 7 bases line up with TRBD1. The CDR3 extends over 15 amino acids. V dropped 3 bases and J dropped 1; count of bases not matched to a gene: 4. Germline V gene data show CDR1 as SGHTA and CDR2 as FQGNSA. The DNA of the CDR3 is TGTGCCAGCAGCTTTACAGGGGTCGGCACAGATACGCAGTATTTT. This translates into CASSFTGVGTDTQYF.

This sequence joins TRBV19 and TRBJ1-5; no reliable D call. V lost 3 bases and J 2 bases, leaving 8 bases between the germline ends. The CDR3 contains 14 residues. Germline-derived CDR1 and CDR2 are LNHDA and SQIVND (reference sequence). The CDR3 bases are TGTGCCAGTAGTATTGGTAGACGCAATCAGCCCCAGCATTTT. Its translation is CASSIGRRNQPQHF.